The 31 T cell receptor beta chains in this list originate from one sample, sequenced in a study of patients and donors after allogeneic stem cell transplantation. A single record per CDR3 protein comes from TCRdb applying MiXCR to the RT-PCR reads. The profile covers about 210,000 distinct CDR3 sequences, with 35% to 45% appearing a single time and 11% taken by the ten largest. Sample: blood, either unsorted or a sorted T cell fraction (not recorded which). All receptors come from a human donor who was either an allogeneic HSCT recipient or a stem cell or donor lymphocyte infusion donor (not recorded which). It is not recorded whose cells these are; they may come from a transplant donor.

This clonotype was recorded a few times. This rearrangement joins TRBV12-3 or TRBV12-4 to TRBJ1-1, with 9 nucleotides matching TRBD1. This CDR3 has 16 amino acids. Germline trimming cut 5 bases from V and 4 bases from J; bases unmatched to any gene: 11. The CDR3 is CASSPSQGALITEAFF. In DNA form, the CDR3 reads TGTGCCAGCAGTCCATCACAGGGGGCGCTTATCACTGAAGCTTTCTTT.

The rearrangement links TRBV5-1 to TRBJ1-1; 7 bases line up with TRBD1. The germline V gene has CDR1 SGHRS and CDR2 YFSETQ. V shed 3 bases and J 2 bases; nucleotides not matched to a gene: 4. CDR3 size: 14 residues. The CDR3 DNA sequence: TGCGCCAGCAGCTACCGGGACAGCAACACTGAAGCTTTCTTT. This translates into CASSYRDSNTEAFF.

V usage is TRBV10-3 and J usage is TRBJ2-5; D may be TRBD1 (6 bases). The CDR3 extends over 12 amino acids. The V end was cut by 8 bases, the J end by 5 bases, with 12 bases between. From germline, CDR1 is ENHRY and CDR2 SYGVKD. The chain's CDR3 is CAIGGSLETQYF. The CDR3 DNA follows: TGTGCCATCGGGGGCTCGTTGGAGACCCAGTACTTC.

The CDR3 DNA is TGTGCCAGCAGCTTAGGCAACAGTATGAGTGAGCAGTTCTTC. Amino acid sequence: CASSLGNSMSEQFF. V and J are TRBV11-2 and TRBJ2-1; unclear D gene. This CDR3 spans 14 amino acids. Per the germline V gene, CDR1 is SGHAT and CDR2 is FQNNGV. The germline V and J ends were trimmed by 1 base and 9 bases, with 13 bases remaining between them. Complete variable domain (other parts from reference TRBV11-2 and TRBJ2-1): EAGVAQSPRYKIIEKRQSVAFWCNPISGHATLYWYQQILGQGPKLLIQFQNNGVVDDSQLPKDRFSAERLKGVDSTLKIQPAKLEDSAVYLCASSLGNSMSEQFFGPGTRLTVL.

This clonotype was observed once. The chain uses TRBV20-1 and TRBJ1-6; D may be TRBD1 (5 bases). The CDR3 is 18 residues long. The V gene lost 3 bases and the J gene lost 0 bases, with 18 bases spanning the gap. Germline V CDR1 and CDR2: DFQATT, SNEGSKA (reference sequence). This chain's CDR3 is CSASSLGAGSSYNSPLHF. CDR3 sequence (DNA): TGCAGTGCTAGTTCCCTAGGGGCAGGGAGCTCCTATAATTCACCCCTCCACTTT.

The CDR3 sequence: CASSLSGSLNQPQHF. In DNA form, the CDR3 reads TGCGCCAGCAGCCTCTCCGGGAGTCTCAATCAGCCCCAGCATTTT. The J gene is TRBJ1-5, the V gene TRBV4-1; D gene ambiguous. V lost 4 bases, J lost 3 bases, and 13 bases lay in between. The CDR3 extends over 15 amino acids. Germline V gene sequence: CDR1 MGHRA, CDR2 YSYEKL.

V usage is TRBV6-2 or TRBV6-3 and J usage is TRBJ2-2; 7 positions match TRBD1. CDR3 length equals 14 residues. Unmatched junction bases numbered 7, after V lost 8 bases and J lost 4 bases. The germline V gene has CDR1 MNHEY and CDR2 SVGEGT. CDR3 in DNA: TGTGCCAGCGCGACAGGGTCAGGCACCGGGGAGCTGTTTTTT. Amino acid sequence: CASATGSGTGELFF.

The chain recombines TRBV20-1 with TRBJ1-2, with TRBD1 matching over 9 bases. The J segment lost 4 bases and the V segment lost 4 bases, leaving 7 bases of the junction unmatched. This CDR3 comprises 14 residues. The germline V gene encodes CDR1 DFQATT and CDR2 SNEGSKA (reference sequence). This chain's CDR3 is CSANTGGVTYGYTF. The CDR3 DNA reads as TGCAGTGCTAATACAGGGGGCGTCACCTATGGCTACACCTTC.

The V and J genes are TRBV7-9 and TRBJ1-6, with 9 bases fitting TRBD1. V lost 5 bases and J lost 6; bases outside the gene matches: 5. Germline CDR1 and CDR2: SEHNR and FQNEAQ (reference sequence). This CDR3 is built from 15 residues. The CDR3 coding sequence is TGTGCCAGCAGCGACGGACAGGGGATTAATTCACCCCTCCACTTT. Encoded protein: CASSDGQGINSPLHF.

V usage is TRBV20-1 and J usage is TRBJ1-2; maybe TRBD1 (5 bases). V was pared by 2 bases and J by 4 bases, with 14 bases between. CDR3 length equals 14 residues. Germline V gene sequence: CDR1 DFQATT, CDR2 SNEGSKA (reference sequence). The CDR3 protein is CSARSDRTPYGYTF. CDR3 bases: TGCAGTGCTAGAAGCGACAGAACCCCCTATGGCTACACCTTC.

This clonotype was recorded only once. This rearrangement joins TRBV18 to TRBJ1-1; no reliable D call. Trimming pared 2 bases from V and 0 bases from J, leaving 7 bases between. CDR3 length equals 14 residues. CDR1 is KGHSH and CDR2 is LQKENI in the germline V gene. This CDR3 reads CASSPSSVNTEAFF. CDR3 DNA sequence: TGTGCCAGCTCACCATCGTCAGTGAACACTGAAGCTTTCTTT. Full variable domain (remainder filled in from reference TRBV18 and TRBJ1-1): NAGVMQNPRHLVRRRGQEARLRCSPMKGHSHVYWYRQLPEEGLKFMVYLQKENIIDESGMPKERFSAEFPKEGPSILRIQQVVRGDSAAYFCASSPSSVNTEAFFGQGTRLTVV.

In DNA, the CDR3 is TGTGCCACCAGCAGAACCACAGGGGGCACTGAAGCTTTCTTT. It specifies CATSRTTGGTEAFF. The rearrangement uses TRBV15 and TRBJ1-1; 8 positions match TRBD1. Trimming took 2 bases from V and 4 from J; bases not matched to a gene: 3. CDR1 is LNHNV and CDR2 is YYDKDF in the germline V gene (reference sequence). This CDR3 contains 14 residues.

Comment on this clonotype: Without the conserved terminal phenylalanine or tryptophan, this CDR3 likely stems from a read error. V is TRBV4-1 and J is TRBJ1-4; D is undetermined. The CDR3 covers 14 residues. Trimming removed 1 base from V and 5 bases from J, with 8 bases in between. Germline V gene lookup returns CDR1 MGHRA and CDR2 YSYEKL. CDR3 DNA sequence: TGCGCCAGCAGCCAAGTTAGGGCGAATGAAAAACTGTTTTTG. Protein: CASSQVRANEKLFL.

The sample holds a few counts of this clonotype. The gene calls are TRBV3-1 and TRBJ1-2; tentative D call: TRBD1 (5 bases). The CDR3 covers 15 residues. The V gene lost 1 base and the J gene lost 4 bases, with 13 bases spanning the gap. CDR1 and CDR2 (germline): LGHDT, YNNKEL (reference sequence). The CDR3 spells CASSQGAGRSYGYTF. In DNA, the CDR3 is TGTGCCAGCAGCCAAGGGGCAGGGCGTAGCTATGGCTACACCTTC. The entire variable domain, with the rest obtained from reference TRBV3-1 and TRBJ1-2, is as follows: DTAVSQTPKYLVTQMGNDKSIKCEQNLGHDTMYWYKQDSKKFLKIMFSYNNKELIINETVPNRFSPKSPDKAHLNLHINSLELGDSAVYFCASSQGAGRSYGYTFGSGTRLTVV.

This clonotype was observed a few times. V gene TRBV6-5 combines with J gene TRBJ1-2; a weak D match, TRBD1 (6 bases). Germline CDR1 is MNHEY and CDR2 is SVGAGI. The CDR3 totals 14 residues. The V end was cut by 6 bases, the J end by 4 bases, with 15 bases between. CDR3 amino acids: CASSVQGASYGYTF. CDR3 sequence (DNA): TGTGCCAGCAGCGTACAGGGAGCATCCTATGGCTACACCTTC.

This clonotype has just a few counts. The chain uses TRBV5-1 and TRBJ1-1; D unresolved. The germline V gene has CDR1 SGHRS and CDR2 YFSETQ. V lost 1 base to trimming and J lost 3 bases, with 10 bases between them. The CDR3 has 14 residues. CDR3 sequence: CASSLMEGDTEAFF. Written as DNA, the CDR3 is TGCGCCAGCAGCTTGATGGAGGGTGACACTGAAGCTTTCTTT.

V and J are TRBV29-1 and TRBJ1-1, with D perhaps matching TRBD1 (6 bases). This CDR3 has 13 residues. Germline-derived CDR1 and CDR2 are SQVTM and ANQGSEA. The V gene lost 4 bases and the J gene lost 1 base, with 10 bases spanning the gap. The CDR3 protein is CSVVGTPNTEAFF. The CDR3 DNA is TGCAGCGTTGTCGGGACACCGAACACTGAAGCTTTCTTT.

The J gene is TRBJ2-1, the V gene TRBV4-3, with 10 bases lining up with TRBD1. The CDR3 has 14 amino acids. Germline CDR1 reads LGHNA; CDR2 reads YSLEER. Unmatched junction bases numbered 5, after V lost 5 bases and J lost 7 bases. In DNA form, the CDR3 reads TGCGCCAGCAGCAAAGTGGGACAGGGGAATGAGCAGTTCTTC. Translation: CASSKVGQGNEQFF.

This clonotype occurred a few times. This chain links TRBV29-1 with TRBJ1-1; maybe TRBD1 (5 bases). The CDR3 covers 12 residues. Germline CDR1 is SQVTM and CDR2 is ANQGSEA. Deletions cut 6 bases from V and 8 bases from J, with 16 bases between. The CDR3 DNA reads as TGCAGCGTCCTGACAGATCCTTCCGAAGCTTTCTTT. As protein: CSVLTDPSEAFF.

This chain links TRBV28 with TRBJ1-1; D ambiguous. V was cut by 7 bases and J by 8 bases, with 20 bases left in between. The CDR3 is 14 amino acids. CDR1 and CDR2 from the germline V gene are MDHEN and SYDVKM. CDR3 amino acids: CASTYLGRIEEAFF. For the CDR3, the DNA is TGTGCCAGCACCTACCTTGGACGGATTGAGGAAGCTTTCTTT.

V usage is TRBV20-1 and J usage is TRBJ1-1; TRBD1 is a possible D gene (6 bases). The ends were cut back, 8 bases at V and 2 bases at J, with 18 bases in the middle. Per the germline V gene, CDR1 is DFQATT and CDR2 is SNEGSKA (reference sequence). The CDR3 runs to 14 residues. The CDR3 nucleotides are TGCAGTTCAACTCGACAGGCCCCTAACACTGAAGCTTTCTTT. Protein product: CSSTRQAPNTEAFF.

This sequence joins TRBV20-1 and TRBJ1-2, with a tentative D call TRBD1 (6 bases). The CDR3 is 13 residues long. Germline V gene data show CDR1 as DFQATT and CDR2 as SNEGSKA (reference sequence). V was pared by 0 bases and J by 9 bases, with 14 bases between. The CDR3 reads CSAREPGGASYTF. The CDR3 DNA sequence: TGCAGTGCTAGAGAGCCCGGGGGCGCGAGCTACACCTTC.

This clonotype has only a few counts. V gene TRBV12-3 or TRBV12-4 combines with J gene TRBJ2-1; D call uncertain. There are 14 residues in the CDR3. The V and J ends lost 3 bases and 8 bases respectively, with 14 bases between them. CDR3 region: CASSFSGHQDEQFF. As DNA, the CDR3 is TGTGCCAGCAGTTTTTCGGGCCACCAGGATGAGCAGTTCTTC.

The V call is TRBV4-1, the J call TRBJ1-1; D is possibly TRBD1 (5 bases). CDR3 length: 16 amino acids. The germline V gene has CDR1 MGHRA and CDR2 YSYEKL. V was trimmed by 0 bases and J by 5 bases, leaving 16 bases between them. CDR3 in amino acids: CASSQDPRGGWTEAFF. For the CDR3, the DNA is TGCGCCAGCAGCCAAGATCCGAGGGGAGGATGGACTGAAGCTTTCTTT.

In this sample, this clonotype turned up a few times. The V call is TRBV20-1, the J call TRBJ1-3, with no clear D. Between the trimmed V and J ends, which lost 7 bases and 0 bases, there was a span of 13 bases. Germline-derived CDR1 and CDR2 are DFQATT and SNEGSKA (reference sequence). This CDR3 spans 14 amino acids. CDR3 in amino acids: CSVTDGYSGNTIYF. In nucleotides, the CDR3 is TGCAGTGTAACGGACGGTTACTCTGGAAACACCATATATTTT.

The sample holds a few counts of this clonotype. CDR3 protein: CASSQRSPRGEAFF. CDR3 nucleotides: TGTGCCAGCAGCCAGAGGAGTCCCAGGGGTGAAGCTTTCTTT. The chain carries TRBV3-1 and TRBJ1-1; maybe TRBD1 (6 bases). The CDR3 totals 14 residues. V gave up 3 bases and J gave up 7 bases, with 15 bases separating them. Germline CDR1 LGHDT, CDR2 YNNKEL (reference sequence).

V gene TRBV19 combines with J gene TRBJ1-5, with D possibly matching TRBD1 (6 bases). Germline values: CDR1 LNHDA, CDR2 SQIVND (reference sequence). The V end was cut by 6 bases, the J end by 7 bases, with 10 bases between. There are 12 residues in the CDR3. Here the CDR3 DNA reads TGTGCCAGTAGGAACAGGGACCAGCCCCAGCATTTT. It specifies CASRNRDQPQHF.

This chain links TRBV4-3 with TRBJ2-7; 8 bases align to TRBD2. Losses at the gene ends were 4 bases for V and 4 bases for J; bases not matched to a gene: 6. Germline V gives CDR1 LGHNA, CDR2 YSLEER. This CDR3 contains 14 residues. This chain's CDR3 is CASSPTRGGYEQYF. The DNA for the CDR3 is TGCGCCAGCAGCCCCACACGGGGGGGGTACGAGCAGTACTTC.

The gene calls are TRBV4-1 and TRBJ1-2, with D perhaps matching TRBD1 (5 bases). Per the germline V gene, CDR1 is MGHRA and CDR2 is YSYEKL. The CDR3 has 17 amino acids. V was pared by 0 bases and J by 7 bases, with 21 bases between. The CDR3 DNA sequence: TGCGCCAGCAGCCAAGAACCCGACAGACTGGTTGGGCCTGGCTACACCTTC. Its protein is CASSQEPDRLVGPGYTF.

This clonotype was picked up a small number of times. The gene calls are TRBV20-1 and TRBJ1-5, with unresolved D. Germline V gene lookup returns CDR1 DFQATT and CDR2 SNEGSKA (reference sequence). V lost 2 bases and J lost 6, with 8 bases in between. This CDR3 is built from 12 residues. CDR3 loop: CSARIDRQPQHF. Written as DNA, the CDR3 is TGCAGTGCTAGAATTGACCGTCAGCCCCAGCATTTT.

CDR3 sequence (DNA): TGCAGTGCTTCCCGGGGGACCTGGGATGAGCAGTTCTTC. The encoded protein is CSASRGTWDEQFF. The rearrangement links TRBV20-1 to TRBJ2-1; TRBD2 is a possible D gene (6 bases). The length of the CDR3 is 13 residues. The V and J ends lost 5 bases and 8 bases respectively, with 16 bases between them. Germline loops: CDR1 DFQATT, CDR2 SNEGSKA (reference sequence).